This TCR beta chain derives from a study of cytotoxic CD8 clonotypes in ibrutinib-treated CLL. Study-level information: Response samples were taken after a median of about 12 months on treatment, range 6 to 36. Study conclusions and caveats: With treatment, public clonotypes, which were uncommon, either contracted or remained stable.

The table came from immunoSEQ multiplex PCR; TCRdb's copy has only in-frame clones and leaves some out. This repertoire shows approximately 100,000 clones, roughly 60% found once; its top ten account for about 40%. Comments on this clone: Its target is not known.

The material sequenced was PBMCs, taken after 24 months of ibrutinib treatment. The TCR comes from a human donor with chronic lymphocytic leukemia.

CDR3 amino acids: CASSSRATHYEQYF. CDR3 nucleotide sequence: TGTGCCAGCAGCTCCCGGGCGACTCACTACGAGCAGTACTTC. V and J are TRBV11-3 and TRBJ2-7, with D hard to call. CDR1 is SGHNT and CDR2 is YENEEA in the germline V gene. Trimming took off 4 bases at V and 3 bases at J, with 13 bases between the two ends. The CDR3 length is 14 residues.